The clone carrying this TCR beta chain was observed a few times. The table came from immunoSEQ multiplex PCR; TCRdb's copy has only in-frame clones and leaves some out. The repertoire holds about 200,000 clones, with about four fifths as singletons. The data were obtained in a study of blood T cell repertoires in COVID-19. Across the whole study: The United States, Italy and Spain provided the acute and convalescent COVID-19 samples. In each case, the material was cDNA or gDNA derived from T cells, B-cell-depleted T cells, or PBMCs.

Cohort 3 recovered donors had two negative PCRs, clearance, or symptom resolution. The V gene lost 6 bases and the J gene lost 10 bases, with 13 bases spanning the gap. The length of the CDR3 is 12 residues. From germline, CDR1 is MNHEY and CDR2 SMNVEV (reference sequence). The clonotype was recovered from a man between 35 and 55 years old who had recovered from COVID-19. The material sequenced was PBMCs or T cells enriched from blood (not recorded which). The chain has TRBV27 and TRBJ2-1, with D perhaps matching TRBD2 (6 bases). The chain's CDR3 is CASSRRAGEQFF. The CDR3 DNA reads TGTGCCAGCAGCAGGAGGGCGGGGGAGCAGTTCTTC.